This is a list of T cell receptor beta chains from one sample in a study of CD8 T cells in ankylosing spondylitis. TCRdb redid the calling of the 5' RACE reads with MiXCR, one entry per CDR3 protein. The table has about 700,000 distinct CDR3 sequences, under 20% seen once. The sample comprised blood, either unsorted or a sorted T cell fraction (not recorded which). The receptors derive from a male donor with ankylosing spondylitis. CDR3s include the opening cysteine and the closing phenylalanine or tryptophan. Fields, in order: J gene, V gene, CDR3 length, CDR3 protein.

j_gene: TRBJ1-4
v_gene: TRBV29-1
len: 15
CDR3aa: CSVVGQGDMDEKLFF

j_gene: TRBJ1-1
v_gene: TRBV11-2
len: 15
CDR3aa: CASSLWDRESTEAFF

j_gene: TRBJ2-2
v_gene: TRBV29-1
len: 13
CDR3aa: CSVGQGFTGELFF

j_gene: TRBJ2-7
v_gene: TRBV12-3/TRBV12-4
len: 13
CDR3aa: CASSWDRESEQYF

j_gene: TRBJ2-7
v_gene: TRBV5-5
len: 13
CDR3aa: CASSLPAPYEQYF

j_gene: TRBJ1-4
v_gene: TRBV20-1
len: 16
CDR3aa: CSARRGLDATNEKLFF

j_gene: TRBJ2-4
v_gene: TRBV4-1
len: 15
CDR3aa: CASSQELDTRNIQYF

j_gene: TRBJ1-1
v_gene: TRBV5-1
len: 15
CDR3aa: CASSSHGGETTEAFF

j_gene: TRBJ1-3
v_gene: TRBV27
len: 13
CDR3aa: CASRRVPGNTIYF

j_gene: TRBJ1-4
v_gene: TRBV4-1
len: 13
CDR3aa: CASSQGLGEKLFF

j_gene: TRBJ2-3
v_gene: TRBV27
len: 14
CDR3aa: CARETGVGTDTQYF

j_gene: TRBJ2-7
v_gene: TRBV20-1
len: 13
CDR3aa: CSVTGDSTYEQYF

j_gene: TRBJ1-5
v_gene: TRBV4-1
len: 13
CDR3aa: CASSQGTLEPQHF

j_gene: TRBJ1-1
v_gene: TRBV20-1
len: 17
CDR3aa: CSARDTRRTGLNTEAFF

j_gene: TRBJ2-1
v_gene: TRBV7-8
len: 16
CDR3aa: CASSRFLAGENNEQFF

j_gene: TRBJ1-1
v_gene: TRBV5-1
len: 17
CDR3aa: CASSSSGRPKAGTEAFF

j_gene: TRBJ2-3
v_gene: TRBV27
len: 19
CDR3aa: CASSLLGLAGHFSTDTQYF

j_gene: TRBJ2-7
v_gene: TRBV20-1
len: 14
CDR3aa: CSAVSGGVSYEQYF

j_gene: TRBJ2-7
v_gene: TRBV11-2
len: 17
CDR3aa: CASSLGVPGQRSYEQYF

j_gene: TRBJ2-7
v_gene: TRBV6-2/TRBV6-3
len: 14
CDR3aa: CASTKQGASYEQYF

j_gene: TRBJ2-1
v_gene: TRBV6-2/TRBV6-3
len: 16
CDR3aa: CASSLRAGNSYNEQFF

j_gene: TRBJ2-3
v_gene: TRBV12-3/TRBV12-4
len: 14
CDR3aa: CATQTGLSPDTQYF

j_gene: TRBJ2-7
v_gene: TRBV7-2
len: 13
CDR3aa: CASSDRNSYEQYF

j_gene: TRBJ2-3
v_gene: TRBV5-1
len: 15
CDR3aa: CASSIQPTSTDTQYF

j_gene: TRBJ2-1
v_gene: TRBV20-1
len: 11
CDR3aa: CSALFYNEQFF

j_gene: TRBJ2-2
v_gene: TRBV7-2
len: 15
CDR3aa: CASSLAGHSTGELFF

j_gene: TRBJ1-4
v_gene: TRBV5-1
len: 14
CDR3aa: CASSLGQDYEKLFF

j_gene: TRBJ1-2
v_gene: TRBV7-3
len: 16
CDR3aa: CASSPGPTRANYGYTF

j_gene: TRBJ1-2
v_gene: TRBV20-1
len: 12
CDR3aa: CSASDREHGYTF

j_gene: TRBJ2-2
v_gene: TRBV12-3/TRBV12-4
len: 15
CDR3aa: CASRVGQANTGELFF

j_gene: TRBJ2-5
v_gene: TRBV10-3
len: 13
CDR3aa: CAISADWAETQYF

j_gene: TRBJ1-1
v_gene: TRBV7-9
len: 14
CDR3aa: CASSDRDGNTEAFF

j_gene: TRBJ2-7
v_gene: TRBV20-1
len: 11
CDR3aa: CSARDPYEQYF

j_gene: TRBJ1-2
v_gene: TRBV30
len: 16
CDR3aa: CAWSGQGAGGNYGYTF

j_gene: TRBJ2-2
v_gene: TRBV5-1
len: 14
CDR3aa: CASSFLGLTGELFF

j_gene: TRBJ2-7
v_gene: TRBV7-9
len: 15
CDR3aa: CASSPAADISYEQYF

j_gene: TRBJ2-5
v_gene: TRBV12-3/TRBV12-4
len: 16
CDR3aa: CASSVTGGRDQETQYF

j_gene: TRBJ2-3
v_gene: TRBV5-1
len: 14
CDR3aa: CASSFRGGTDTQYF

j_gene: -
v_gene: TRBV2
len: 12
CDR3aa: CASSPWDGEQYF

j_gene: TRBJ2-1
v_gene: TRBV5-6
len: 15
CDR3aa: CASSLGLAEDNEQFF

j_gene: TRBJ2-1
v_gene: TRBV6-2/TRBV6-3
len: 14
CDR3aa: CASRFRENYNEQFF